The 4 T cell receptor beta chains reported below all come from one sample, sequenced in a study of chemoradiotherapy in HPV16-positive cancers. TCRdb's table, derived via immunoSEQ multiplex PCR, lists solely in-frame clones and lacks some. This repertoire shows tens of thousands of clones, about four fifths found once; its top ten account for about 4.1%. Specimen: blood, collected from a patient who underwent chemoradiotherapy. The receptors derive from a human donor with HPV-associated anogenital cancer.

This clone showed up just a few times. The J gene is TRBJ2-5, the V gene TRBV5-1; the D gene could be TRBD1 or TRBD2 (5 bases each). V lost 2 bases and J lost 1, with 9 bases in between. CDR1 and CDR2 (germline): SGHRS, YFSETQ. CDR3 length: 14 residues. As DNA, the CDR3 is TGCGCCAGCAGCTTAACGGGGCCCCAAGAGACCCAGTACTTC. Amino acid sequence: CASSLTGPQETQYF.

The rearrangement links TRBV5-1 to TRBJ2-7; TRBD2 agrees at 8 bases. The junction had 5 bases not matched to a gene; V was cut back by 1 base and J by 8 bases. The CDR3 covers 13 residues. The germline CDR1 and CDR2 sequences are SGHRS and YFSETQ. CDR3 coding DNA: TGCGCCAGCAGCTTGTACGCGGGGGGCAAGCAGTACTTC. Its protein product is CASSLYAGGKQYF.

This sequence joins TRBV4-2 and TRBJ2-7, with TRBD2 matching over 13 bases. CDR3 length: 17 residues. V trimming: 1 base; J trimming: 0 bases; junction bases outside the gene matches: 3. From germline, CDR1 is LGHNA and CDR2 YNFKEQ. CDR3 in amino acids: CASSQGTSGGGSYEQYF. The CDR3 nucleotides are TGTGCCAGCAGCCAAGGGACTAGCGGGGGAGGCTCCTACGAGCAGTACTTC.

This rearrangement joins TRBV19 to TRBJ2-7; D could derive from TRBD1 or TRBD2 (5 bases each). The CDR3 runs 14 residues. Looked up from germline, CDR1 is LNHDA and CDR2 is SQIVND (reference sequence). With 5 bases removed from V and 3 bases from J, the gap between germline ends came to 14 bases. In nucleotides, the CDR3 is TGTGCCAGTAGTGGGGGAACGGTAAGCTACGAGCAGTACTTC. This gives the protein CASSGGTVSYEQYF.